The 15 T cell receptor beta chains below come from one sample, sequenced in a study of cytomegalovirus exposure and HLA in healthy donors. Both 60 Vbeta primers and 13 Jbeta primers went into the PCR. Assay: immunoSEQ multiplex PCR; the TCRdb copy retains only in-frame clones and omits some. The table has approximately 180,000 clones, around 79% seen once. Sequencing used PBMCs. The source is a woman in her fifties or sixties in good health and CMV-seronegative.

The rearrangement links TRBV7-9 to TRBJ2-1; 9 nucleotides agree with TRBD2. V was pared by 1 base and J by 5 bases, with 6 bases of the junction left unmatched. The CDR3 contains 16 residues. Germline V gives CDR1 SEHNR, CDR2 FQNEAQ (reference sequence). CDR3 in DNA: TGTGCCAGCAGCTTAGAGATGACTAGCGGAGACAATGAGCAGTTCTTC. Translated, it gives CASSLEMTSGDNEQFF. Based on the CDR3 plus reference TRBV7-9 and TRBJ2-1, the full variable domain is DTGVSQNPRHKITKRGQNVTFRCDPISEHNRLYWYRQTLGQGPEFLTYFQNEAQLEKSRLLSDRFSAERPKGSFSTLEIQRTEQGDSAMYLCASSLEMTSGDNEQFFGPGTRLTVL.

J is TRBJ2-3 and V is TRBV7-2; 9 nucleotides match TRBD2. The CDR3 extends over 15 amino acids. Unmatched junction bases numbered 7, after V lost 2 bases and J lost 7 bases. Germline CDR1 SGHTA, CDR2 FQGNSA. The CDR3 DNA follows: TGTGCCAGCAGCTTATCGGGCAGCGGGAGGCATACGCAGTATTTT. Translation: CASSLSGSGRHTQYF. The full variable domain, in which reference TRBV7-2 and TRBJ2-3 provide the parts outside the CDR3, is GAGVSQSPSNKVTEKGKDVELRCDPISGHTALYWYRQSLGQGLEFLIYFQGNSAPDKSGLPSDRFSAERTGGSVSTLTIQRTQQEDSAVYLCASSLSGSGRHTQYFGPGTRLTVL.

The J gene is TRBJ1-3, the V gene TRBV6-1; D is perhaps TRBD1 (6 bases). V dropped 7 bases and J dropped 6 bases, with 16 bases sitting between them. CDR3 length: 14 residues. Germline lookup yields CDR1 MNHNS and CDR2 SASEGT. The CDR3 coding sequence is TGTGCCAGCAATCCTAGGGGGAAGGAAAACACCATATATTTT. The encoded protein is CASNPRGKENTIYF.

In this sample, this clone turned up once. This chain joins TRBV4-3 and TRBJ2-3, with 11 bases matching TRBD2. Germline V gives CDR1 LGHNA, CDR2 YSLEER. The length of the CDR3 is 17 residues. V dropped 0 bases and J dropped 2; count of bases not matched to a gene: 4. The CDR3 spells CASSQDGTSGYTDTQYF. The CDR3 nucleotides read TGCGCCAGCAGCCAAGACGGGACTAGCGGCTACACAGATACGCAGTATTTT.

The chain joins TRBV19 to TRBJ2-6, with TRBD1 matching over 8 bases. This CDR3 has 17 amino acids. V lost 2 bases to trimming and J lost 1 base; unmatched junction nucleotides: 4. In germline, CDR1 is LNHDA, CDR2 SQIVND (reference sequence). The CDR3 region is CASSIRDRGSGANVLTF. For the CDR3, the DNA is TGTGCCAGTAGTATAAGAGACAGGGGATCTGGGGCCAACGTCCTGACTTTC. The entire variable domain, with the rest obtained from reference TRBV19 and TRBJ2-6, is as follows: DGGITQSPKYLFRKEGQNVTLSCEQNLNHDAMYWYRQDPGQGLRLIYYSQIVNDFQKGDIAEGYSVSREKKESFPLTVTSAQKNPTAFYLCASSIRDRGSGANVLTFGAGSRLTVL.

The chain is built from TRBV6-1 and TRBJ1-3; D is possibly TRBD1 (5 bases). In germline, CDR1 is MNHNS, CDR2 SASEGT. The V gene lost 8 bases and the J gene lost 0 bases, with 11 bases spanning the gap. The CDR3 spans 14 residues. The CDR3 is CASGRQSSGNTIYF. The DNA of the CDR3 is TGTGCCAGCGGAAGACAGAGCTCTGGAAACACCATATATTTT.

The V and J genes are TRBV5-1 and TRBJ1-2; 8 bases are shared with TRBD1. The germline gives CDR1 SGHRS, CDR2 YFSETQ. The CDR3 is 12 amino acids. With 4 bases clipped from V and 8 bases from J, the junction kept 4 bases outside the gene matches. The CDR3 DNA reads TGCGCCAGCAGCCCCGGACAGGGAGGCTACACCTTC. The encoded protein is CASSPGQGGYTF.

The chain links TRBV13 to TRBJ2-7; the D gene is possibly TRBD2 (5 bases). The V gene's germline CDR1 is PRHDT and CDR2 FYEKMQ (reference sequence). The ends were cut back, 0 bases at V and 4 bases at J, with 10 bases in the middle. This CDR3 region has 14 residues. CDR3 protein: CASSLGGGAYEQYF. DNA for the CDR3: TGTGCCAGCAGCTTAGGAGGAGGAGCGTACGAGCAGTACTTC.

The gene calls are TRBV7-9 and TRBJ1-4; no reliable D call. The V gene's germline CDR1 is SEHNR and CDR2 FQNEAQ (reference sequence). Trimming removed 3 bases from V and 8 bases from J, with 16 bases in between. The CDR3 is made up of 15 amino acids. CDR3 region: CASSFYVIIEEKLFF. Here the CDR3 DNA reads TGTGCCAGCAGCTTTTATGTCATTATAGAGGAAAAACTGTTTTTT.

This chain connects TRBV20-1 to TRBJ1-1; D is uncertain. The CDR3 spans 11 residues. The V gene lost 3 bases and the J gene lost 10 bases, with 12 bases spanning the gap. Per germline, CDR1 DFQATT and CDR2 SNEGSKA (reference sequence). CDR3 sequence reads: CSASFIGRAFF. In DNA, the CDR3 is TGCAGTGCTAGTTTTATCGGGAGAGCTTTCTTT.

This clone was seen only a few times. The CDR3 spells CASSLEGGPYNEQFF. Here the CDR3 DNA reads TGTGCCAGCAGCTTGGAAGGGGGCCCCTACAATGAGCAGTTCTTC. The chain is built from TRBV5-6 and TRBJ2-1; 7 bases line up with TRBD1. The length of the CDR3 is 15 residues. The V gene end was trimmed by 0 bases and the J gene end by 2 bases; junction bases not matched to a gene: 2. The germline CDR1 and CDR2 sequences are SGHDT and YYEEEE.

This chain uses TRBV6-6 with TRBJ2-3, with D hard to call. The CDR3 extends over 12 amino acids. V was clipped by 6 bases and J by 0 bases, with 4 bases between them. CDR1 is MNHNY, CDR2 SVGAGI, per germline (reference sequence). CDR3 protein: CASRTSTDTQYF. The CDR3 DNA reads TGTGCCAGCAGGACAAGCACAGATACGCAGTATTTT.

The chain links TRBV6-1 to TRBJ1-2; 9 nucleotides line up with TRBD1. This CDR3 spans 16 amino acids. V lost 1 base, J lost 4 bases, and 7 bases stayed unmatched. Per the germline V gene, CDR1 is MNHNS and CDR2 is SASEGT. CDR3 DNA: TGTGCCAGCAGTGAAGGAACAGGGGGCAGAAGCTATGGCTACACCTTC. Translating gives CASSEGTGGRSYGYTF.

This rearrangement joins TRBV6-6 to TRBJ1-5; the D is unclear. This CDR3 is 15 amino acids long. The V and J ends lost 5 bases and 4 bases respectively, with 15 bases between them. Germline loops: CDR1 MNHNY, CDR2 SVGAGI (reference sequence). The CDR3 sequence: CASSPSELTNQPQHF. CDR3 sequence (DNA): TGTGCCAGCAGTCCCAGCGAACTGACGAATCAGCCCCAGCATTTT.

The V and J genes are TRBV28 and TRBJ1-5; 7 bases align to TRBD1. J gave up 9 bases and V 6 bases, and 14 bases lay outside the gene matches. This CDR3 has 15 amino acids. Germline CDR1 reads MDHEN; CDR2 reads SYDVKM. The CDR3 sequence: CASRHDRVGSRPQHF. The CDR3 nucleotides are TGTGCCAGCAGGCACGACAGGGTTGGGTCCCGGCCCCAGCATTTT.